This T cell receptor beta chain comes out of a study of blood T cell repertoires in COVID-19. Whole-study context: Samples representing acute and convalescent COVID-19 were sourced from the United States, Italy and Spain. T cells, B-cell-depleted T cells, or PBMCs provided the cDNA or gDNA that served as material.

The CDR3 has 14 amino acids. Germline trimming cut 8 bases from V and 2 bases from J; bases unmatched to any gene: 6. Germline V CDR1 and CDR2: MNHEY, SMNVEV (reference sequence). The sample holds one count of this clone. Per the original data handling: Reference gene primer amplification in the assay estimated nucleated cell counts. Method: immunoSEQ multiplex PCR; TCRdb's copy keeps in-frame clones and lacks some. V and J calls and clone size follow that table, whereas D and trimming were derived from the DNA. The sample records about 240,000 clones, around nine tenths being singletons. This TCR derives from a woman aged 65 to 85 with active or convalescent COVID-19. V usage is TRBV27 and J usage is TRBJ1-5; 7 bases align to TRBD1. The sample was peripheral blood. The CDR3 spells CASPGDSGNQPQHF. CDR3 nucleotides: TGTGCCAGCCCGGGGGACAGTGGCAATCAGCCCCAGCATTTT.